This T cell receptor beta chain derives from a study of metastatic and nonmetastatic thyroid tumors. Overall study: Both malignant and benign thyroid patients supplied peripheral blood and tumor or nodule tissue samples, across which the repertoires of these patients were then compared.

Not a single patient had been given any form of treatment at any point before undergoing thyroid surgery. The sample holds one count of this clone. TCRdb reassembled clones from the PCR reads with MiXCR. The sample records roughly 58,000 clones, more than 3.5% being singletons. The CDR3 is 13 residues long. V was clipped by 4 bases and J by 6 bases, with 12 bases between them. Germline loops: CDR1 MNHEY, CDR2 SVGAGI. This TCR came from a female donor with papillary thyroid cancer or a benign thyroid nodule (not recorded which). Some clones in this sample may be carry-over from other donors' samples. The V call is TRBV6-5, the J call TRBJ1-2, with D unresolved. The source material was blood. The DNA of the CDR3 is TGTGCCAGCAGTTGGTCCGCAGAAAATGGCTACACCTTC. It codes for CASSWSAENGYTF.